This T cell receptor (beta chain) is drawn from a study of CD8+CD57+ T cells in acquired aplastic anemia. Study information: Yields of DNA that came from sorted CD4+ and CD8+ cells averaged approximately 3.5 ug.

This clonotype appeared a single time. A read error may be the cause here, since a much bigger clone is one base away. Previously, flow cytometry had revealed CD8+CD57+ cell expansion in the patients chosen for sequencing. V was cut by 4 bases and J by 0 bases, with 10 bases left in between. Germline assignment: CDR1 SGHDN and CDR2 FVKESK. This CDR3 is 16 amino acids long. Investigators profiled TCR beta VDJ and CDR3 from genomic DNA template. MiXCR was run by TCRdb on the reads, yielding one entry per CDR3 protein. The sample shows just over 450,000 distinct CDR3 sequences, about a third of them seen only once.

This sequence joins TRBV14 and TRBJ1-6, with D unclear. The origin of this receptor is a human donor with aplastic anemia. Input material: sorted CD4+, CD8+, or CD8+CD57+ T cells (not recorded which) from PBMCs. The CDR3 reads CASSPDYSSYNSPLHF. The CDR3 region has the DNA TGTGCCAGCAGCCCAGATTACAGCTCCTATAATTCACCCCTCCACTTT.